A single sample is the source of the 31 T cell receptor beta chains below, sequenced in a study of shared clonotypes between healthy human individuals. Data came from immunoSEQ multiplex PCR; TCRdb stores just in-frame clones and leaves some out. The sample lists about 110,000 clones, under 70% occurring once. The sequenced sample consisted of memory CD8+ T cells sorted from blood. Subset indicated: CD45RO+ cells pooled with CCR7-negative TemRA cells. Receptor source: a woman in her 30s in good health.

V usage is TRBV21-1 and J usage is TRBJ1-1. TRBV21-1 counts as a pseudogene. CDR3 length: 16 amino acids. CDR3 DNA: TGTGCCAGCAGCAAAGCTTGGCGCGAAGGTTGCACTGAAGCTTTCTTT. Protein sequence: CASSKAWREGCTEAFF.

The chain carries TRBV30 and TRBJ1-2; D is uncertain. This CDR3 comprises 14 residues. Between the trimmed V and J ends, which lost 0 bases and 2 bases, there was a span of 10 bases. Germline V CDR1 and CDR2: GTSNPN, SVGIG (reference sequence). The CDR3: CAWSVFEGNYGYTF. Here the CDR3 DNA reads TGTGCCTGGAGTGTATTCGAGGGAAACTATGGCTACACCTTC.

This clone turned up a few times. With a much larger clone just one base away, this may be a read error. V usage is TRBV7-6 and J usage is TRBJ2-6; D is possibly TRBD2 (5 bases). Trimming took 5 bases from V and 1 from J, leaving 18 bases between them. This CDR3 is 18 amino acids long. Germline V CDR1 and CDR2: SGHVS, FNYEAQ. The CDR3: CASSQNSHGESGANVLTF. CDR3 DNA: TGTGCCAGCAGCCAAAACAGTCACGGGGAATCTGGGGCCAACGTCCTGACTTTC.

This sequence joins TRBV25-1 and TRBJ1-2; a weak D match, TRBD1 (6 bases). Looked up from germline, CDR1 is MGHDK and CDR2 is SYGVNS. Trimming pared 1 base from V and 2 bases from J, leaving 8 bases between. This CDR3 contains 14 residues. For the CDR3, the DNA is TGTGCCAGCAGTGAATCGACAGGAAACTATGGCTACACCTTC. Translating gives CASSESTGNYGYTF.

The chain joins TRBV14 to TRBJ2-5; TRBD1 matches 8 bases. The DNA matches TRBJ2-7 better at its end, which makes the J call doubtful. This CDR3 is 11 amino acids long. CDR1 and CDR2 from the germline V gene are SGHDN and FVKESK. The CDR3 protein is CASGQGAEQYF. Here the CDR3 DNA reads TGTGCCAGCGGACAGGGAGCCGAGCAGTACTTC.

This rearrangement joins TRBV19 to TRBJ2-1; D is undetermined. The length of the CDR3 is 13 residues. Germline CDR1 and CDR2: LNHDA and SQIVND (reference sequence). V gave up 4 bases and J gave up 0 bases, with 4 bases separating them. CDR3 nucleotides: TGTGCCAGTAGTAAAAACTCCTACAATGAGCAGTTCTTC. It specifies CASSKNSYNEQFF.

The chain links TRBV5-4 to TRBJ2-7; D gene unclear. The CDR3 covers 13 residues. Germline-derived CDR1 and CDR2 are SGHNT and YYREEE (reference sequence). V lost 2 bases and J lost 2, with 8 bases in between. The CDR3 coding sequence is TGTGCCAGCAGCTTAGGTGAGCCCTACGAGCAGTACTTC. Protein: CASSLGEPYEQYF.

The gene calls are TRBV13 and TRBJ1-1; weak D call: TRBD1 (6 bases). V dropped 6 bases and J dropped 1 base, with 9 bases sitting between them. The CDR3 runs to 13 residues. Germline CDR1 reads PRHDT; CDR2 reads FYEKMQ (reference sequence). The CDR3 coding sequence is TGTGCCAGCAGAGAGACAGGGAACACTGAAGCTTTCTTT. This codes for CASRETGNTEAFF.

The chain uses TRBV5-4 and TRBJ2-7; D is uncertain. Germline V lookup: CDR1 SGHNT, CDR2 YYREEE (reference sequence). This CDR3 region has 15 residues. The V gene lost 2 bases and the J gene lost 0 bases, with 12 bases spanning the gap. The DNA for the CDR3 is TGTGCCAGCAGCTTTGATCCATCGGCCTCCTACGAGCAGTACTTC. Translation: CASSFDPSASYEQYF. Using reference TRBV5-4 and TRBJ2-7 for the parts outside the CDR3, the full variable domain is ETGVTQSPTHLIKTRGQQVTLRCSSQSGHNTVSWYQQALGQGPQFIFQYYREEENGRGNFPPRFSGLQFPNYSSELNVNALELDDSALYLCASSFDPSASYEQYFGPGTRLTVT.

This chain joins TRBV6-5 and TRBJ1-2, with TRBD1 as a possible D gene (6 bases). Germline V CDR1 and CDR2: MNHEY, SVGAGI. The CDR3 consists of 13 residues. The germline V and J ends were trimmed by 7 bases and 4 bases, with 13 bases remaining between them. The CDR3 sequence is CASTPGGLYGYTF. The CDR3, as DNA: TGTGCCAGCACCCCGGGGGGCCTCTATGGCTACACCTTC.

The V gene is TRBV10-3, the J gene TRBJ2-7; 10 nucleotides line up with TRBD2. In germline, CDR1 is ENHRY, CDR2 SYGVKD. Trimming cost V 4 bases and J 4 bases; bases outside gene matches: 4. The CDR3 runs to 14 residues. The CDR3 DNA follows: TGTGCCATCAGTGCCGCTAGCGGGAGTTACGAGCAGTACTTC. This gives the protein CAISAASGSYEQYF.

This clone was recorded many times. This sequence joins TRBV6-4 and TRBJ1-5, with no clear D. Germline assignment: CDR1 MRHNA and CDR2 SNTAGT. V lost 6 bases and J lost 1, with 7 bases in between. This CDR3 region has 13 residues. CDR3 amino acids: CASSADSNQPQHF. The CDR3 DNA is TGTGCCAGCAGCGCGGACAGCAATCAGCCCCAGCATTTT.

The chain combines TRBV11-3 with TRBJ2-1; D is ambiguous. Germline loops: CDR1 SGHNT, CDR2 YENEEA. V was cut by 0 bases and J by 6 bases, with 3 bases left in between. The CDR3 has 12 residues. Here the CDR3 DNA reads TGTGCCAGCAGCTTAGAAGCCAATGAGCAGTTCTTC. Its protein product is CASSLEANEQFF.

This chain uses TRBV27 with TRBJ2-1; D is possibly TRBD2 (6 bases). Trimming removed 3 bases at V and 4 bases at J, with 10 bases between. Germline loops: CDR1 MNHEY, CDR2 SMNVEV (reference sequence). The CDR3 spans 14 residues. In DNA, the CDR3 is TGTGCCAGCAGTTTTGCGGGACTTTACAATGAGCAGTTCTTC. Translating gives CASSFAGLYNEQFF.

The chain couples TRBV27 to TRBJ2-7, with 9 bases matching TRBD2. CDR3 length: 15 amino acids. Germline V CDR1 and CDR2: MNHEY, SMNVEV (reference sequence). Trimming at V came to 3 bases and at J to 5 bases, leaving 8 bases not matched to a gene. CDR3 DNA: TGTGCCAGCAGTTTCTTAGCGGGAGTTATTAACGAGCAGTACTTC. Encoded protein: CASSFLAGVINEQYF.

V usage is TRBV10-3 and J usage is TRBJ2-7, with 11 nucleotides matching TRBD2. This CDR3 has 15 residues. V shed 6 bases, J shed 3 bases, and the junction held 7 bases outside the gene matches. The V gene's germline CDR1 is ENHRY and CDR2 SYGVKD. The DNA of the CDR3 is TGTGCCATCAGAGCCGGGACTAGCGGTTACTACGAGCAGTACTTC. Amino acid sequence: CAIRAGTSGYYEQYF.

This chain uses TRBV19 with TRBJ2-1; TRBD2 agrees at 7 bases. The CDR3 has 15 amino acids. The germline V gene encodes CDR1 LNHDA and CDR2 SQIVND (reference sequence). Losses at the gene ends were 1 base for V and 7 bases for J; bases not matched to a gene: 7. The CDR3 region has the DNA TGTGCCAGTAGTATAGGGCGGGAGAGCCGGAATGAGCAGTTCTTC. Translated, it gives CASSIGRESRNEQFF.

The chain links TRBV7-9 to TRBJ1-2; the D is unclear. Germline V gene data show CDR1 as SEHNR and CDR2 as FQNEAQ (reference sequence). The CDR3 is 14 amino acids. V lost 6 bases, J lost 0 bases, and 11 bases lay in between. CDR3 nucleotides: TGTGCCAGCAGTCTTCAGCGCGCTAACTATGGCTACACCTTC. Its translation is CASSLQRANYGYTF. Full variable domain (missing parts from reference TRBV7-9 and TRBJ1-2): DTGVSQNPRHKITKRGQNVTFRCDPISEHNRLYWYRQTLGQGPEFLTYFQNEAQLEKSRLLSDRFSAERPKGSFSTLEIQRTEQGDSAMYLCASSLQRANYGYTFGSGTRLTVV.

The chain employs TRBV28 and TRBJ1-5; D might be TRBD1 (5 bases). The CDR3 sequence is 14 residues long. CDR1 MDHEN and CDR2 SYDVKM come from the germline V gene. The germline V and J ends were trimmed by 6 bases and 7 bases, with 16 bases remaining between them. This CDR3 is CASSDLGEIQPQHF. CDR3 nucleotides: TGTGCCAGCAGCGACTTAGGGGAGATACAGCCCCAGCATTTT.

The chain joins TRBV5-4 to TRBJ1-2; perhaps TRBD1 as D (5 bases). The germline gives CDR1 SGHNT, CDR2 YYREEE (reference sequence). V lost 0 bases, J lost 4 bases, and 13 bases lay in between. The CDR3 has 15 amino acids. The CDR3 region has the DNA TGTGCCAGCAGCTTGGAGGGACGGATGGTCTATGGCTACACCTTC. This codes for CASSLEGRMVYGYTF.

CDR3 nucleotides: TGTGCCAGCAGTTCCGGGGCCCTCAGGAACACTGAAGCTTTCTTT. Its translation: CASSSGALRNTEAFF. V and J are TRBV28 and TRBJ1-1; D may be TRBD1 (5 bases). This CDR3 region has 15 residues. Germline V gives CDR1 MDHEN, CDR2 SYDVKM. V lost 4 bases and J 1 base, leaving 13 bases between the germline ends. Full variable domain (rest looked up from reference TRBV28 and TRBJ1-1): DVKVTQSSRYLVKRTGEKVFLECVQDMDHENMFWYRQDPGLGLRLIYFSYDVKMKEKGDIPEGYSVSREKKERFSLILESASTNQTSMYLCASSSGALRNTEAFFGQGTRLTVV.

This chain links TRBV5-6 with TRBJ1-2; D may be TRBD1 (5 bases). V was cut by 2 bases and J by 4 bases, with 18 bases left in between. Germline V lookup: CDR1 SGHDT, CDR2 YYEEEE. The CDR3 is 16 residues long. This CDR3 reads CASSFGDSRISYGYTF. The CDR3 region has the DNA TGTGCCAGCAGCTTCGGTGACAGCCGAATATCCTATGGCTACACCTTC.

The CDR3 reads CASSDSSSNEQFF. DNA of the CDR3: TGTGCCAGCAGTGACTCTTCTAGCAATGAGCAGTTCTTC. The chain has TRBV6-4 and TRBJ2-1; D gene uncertain. V was cut by 0 bases and J by 6 bases, with 6 bases left in between. Germline loops: CDR1 MRHNA, CDR2 SNTAGT. CDR3 length: 13 amino acids.

The chain carries TRBV28 and TRBJ1-1; a possible D gene is TRBD1 (5 bases). Trimming took off 3 bases at V and 10 bases at J, with 18 bases between the two ends. This CDR3 is 14 amino acids long. Germline values: CDR1 MDHEN, CDR2 SYDVKM. CDR3 in amino acids: CASSFLQGEGIAFF. As DNA, the CDR3 is TGTGCCAGCAGTTTCTTGCAGGGAGAGGGTATAGCTTTCTTT.

The J gene is TRBJ2-5, the V gene TRBV7-9; 8 bases match TRBD1. J gave up 5 bases and V 6 bases, and 8 bases lay outside the gene matches. Per germline, CDR1 SEHNR and CDR2 FQNEAQ (reference sequence). This CDR3 has 14 residues. The CDR3 region has the DNA TGTGCCAGCAGTCAAAAGGCAGGGGGCGAGACCCAGTACTTC. The encoded protein is CASSQKAGGETQYF.

As to this clone: One junction end does not reproduce the germline sequence, and a read error may be involved. In DNA form, the CDR3 reads TGCAGCATTGAGGGGGGTGAGTTTCGTAGGAATGAGCAGTTCTTC. Its translation is CSIEGGEFRRNEQFF. V is TRBV29-1 and J is TRBJ2-1; the D call may be TRBD1 or TRBD2 (6 bases each). Germline values: CDR1 SQVTM, CDR2 ANQGSEA. This CDR3 contains 15 residues.

V is TRBV28 and J is TRBJ2-7; 10 nucleotides match TRBD1. Germline V gene lookup returns CDR1 MDHEN and CDR2 SYDVKM. The CDR3 loop spans 15 amino acids. With 5 bases clipped from V and 1 base from J, the junction kept 5 bases outside the gene matches. The CDR3 loop reads CASSGTGAQSYEQYF. For the CDR3, the DNA is TGTGCCAGCAGTGGGACAGGGGCCCAGTCCTACGAGCAGTACTTC.

The genes are TRBV10-3 and TRBJ1-2, with unresolved D. Looked up from germline, CDR1 is ENHRY and CDR2 is SYGVKD. V lost 2 bases and J lost 4, with 11 bases in between. The CDR3 spans 14 residues. The DNA of the CDR3 is TGTGCCATCAGTGAGCTTCGCGGAGCCTATGGCTACACCTTC. This sequence encodes CAISELRGAYGYTF.

The chain links TRBV19 to TRBJ1-3; no reliable D call. CDR3 size: 14 residues. Looked up from germline, CDR1 is LNHDA and CDR2 is SQIVND (reference sequence). V shed 6 bases and J shed 0 bases, with 9 bases lying between them. CDR3 nucleotides: TGTGCCAGTAGCTGGGCCTTCTCTGGAAACACCATATATTTT. It is translated as CASSWAFSGNTIYF.

A note on this clone: At the DNA level, this CDR3 is encoded by other sequences in the same sample as well. This chain joins TRBV5-4 and TRBJ2-3; D call uncertain. From germline, CDR1 is SGHNT and CDR2 YYREEE (reference sequence). This CDR3 comprises 13 residues. Between the trimmed V and J ends, which lost 0 bases and 2 bases, there was a span of 4 bases. The CDR3 sequence: CASSLAVTDTQYF. The CDR3 nucleotides are TGTGCCAGCAGCTTGGCCGTCACAGATACGCAGTATTTT. The full variable domain, completed using reference TRBV5-4 and TRBJ2-3, is ETGVTQSPTHLIKTRGQQVTLRCSSQSGHNTVSWYQQALGQGPQFIFQYYREEENGRGNFPPRFSGLQFPNYSSELNVNALELDDSALYLCASSLAVTDTQYFGPGTRLTVL.

This clone was found a few times. The V call is TRBV28, the J call TRBJ2-7; 8 positions agree with TRBD2. This CDR3 region has 15 residues. Germline V gene sequence: CDR1 MDHEN, CDR2 SYDVKM. The V segment lost 10 bases and the J segment 2 bases; nucleotides outside the gene matches: 13. In DNA, the CDR3 is TGTGCCACCCGATTGCGGGAGGTGTTGACCTACGAGCAGTACTTC. Protein: CATRLREVLTYEQYF.